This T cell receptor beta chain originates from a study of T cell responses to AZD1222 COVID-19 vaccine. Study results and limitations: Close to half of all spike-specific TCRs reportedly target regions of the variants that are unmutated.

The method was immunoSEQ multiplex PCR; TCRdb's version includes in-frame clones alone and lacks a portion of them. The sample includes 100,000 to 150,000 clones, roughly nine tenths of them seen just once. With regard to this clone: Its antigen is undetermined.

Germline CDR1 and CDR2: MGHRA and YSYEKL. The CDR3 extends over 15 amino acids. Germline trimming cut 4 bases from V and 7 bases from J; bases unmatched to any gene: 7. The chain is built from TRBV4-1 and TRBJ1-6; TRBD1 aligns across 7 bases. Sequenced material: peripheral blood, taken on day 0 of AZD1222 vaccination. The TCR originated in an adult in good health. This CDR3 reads CASSLGQEGNSPLHF. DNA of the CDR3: TGCGCCAGCAGCCTAGGACAGGAAGGGAATTCACCCCTCCACTTT.